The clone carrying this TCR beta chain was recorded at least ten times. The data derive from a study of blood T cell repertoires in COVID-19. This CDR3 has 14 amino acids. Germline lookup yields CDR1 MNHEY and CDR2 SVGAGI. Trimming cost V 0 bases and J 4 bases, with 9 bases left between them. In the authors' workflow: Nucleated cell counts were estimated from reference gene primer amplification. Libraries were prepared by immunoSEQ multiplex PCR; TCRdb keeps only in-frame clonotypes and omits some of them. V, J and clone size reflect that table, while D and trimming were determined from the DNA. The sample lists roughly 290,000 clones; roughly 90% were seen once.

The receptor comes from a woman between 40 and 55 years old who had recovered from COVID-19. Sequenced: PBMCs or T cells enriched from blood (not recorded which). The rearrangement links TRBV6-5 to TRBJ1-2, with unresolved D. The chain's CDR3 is CASSYSHEGYGYTF. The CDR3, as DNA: TGTGCCAGCAGTTACTCCCACGAGGGCTATGGCTACACCTTC.